This TCR beta chain was captured in a study of T cells in Graves' hyperthyroidism and ophthalmopathy. Turning to the study itself: Peripheral blood was collected at initial diagnosis, before any treatment.

This clonotype was recorded at least ten times. Diagnosis of hyperthyroidism was new in patients aged 18 to 65, and its duration was under 2 months. Amplified TCR beta CDR3 regions derived from RNA transcripts. First-round RT-PCR with HTBI primers amplified the TCR CDR3 region. Via MiXCR, TCRdb re-called the multiplex PCR reads, giving one row per CDR3 protein. The sample comprises some 800,000 distinct CDR3 sequences, 38% of which are singletons, and roughly 8.3% rests with the top ten. Trimming took off 8 bases at V and 0 bases at J, with 6 bases between the two ends. Germline CDR1 reads KGHDR; CDR2 reads SFDVKD. There are 12 residues in the CDR3.

The sequenced sample was blood. The V gene is TRBV24-1, the J gene TRBJ2-5; D is unclear. This sequence originates from a young man with Graves' hyperthyroidism. The CDR3 nucleotides are TGTGCCACCAAGCTGTACCAAGAGACCCAGTACTTC. Translating gives CATKLYQETQYF.